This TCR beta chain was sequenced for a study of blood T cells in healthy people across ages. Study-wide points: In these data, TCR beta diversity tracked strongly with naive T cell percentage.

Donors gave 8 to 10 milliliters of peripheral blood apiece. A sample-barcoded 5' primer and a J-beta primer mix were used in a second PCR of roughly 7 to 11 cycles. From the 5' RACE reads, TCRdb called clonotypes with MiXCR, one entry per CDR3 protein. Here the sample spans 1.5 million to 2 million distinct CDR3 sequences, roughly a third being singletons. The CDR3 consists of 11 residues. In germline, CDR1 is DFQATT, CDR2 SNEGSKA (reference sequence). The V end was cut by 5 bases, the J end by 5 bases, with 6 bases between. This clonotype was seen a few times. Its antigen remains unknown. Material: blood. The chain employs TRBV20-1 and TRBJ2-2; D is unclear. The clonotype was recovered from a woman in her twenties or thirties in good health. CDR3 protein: CSALSTGELFF. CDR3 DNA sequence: TGCAGTGCTTTATCGACCGGGGAGCTGTTTTTT.